This TCR beta chain was captured in a study of T cell responses to AZD1222 COVID-19 vaccine. Overall study results and limits: CD4 TCRs covered the whole spike, strongest at regions 160-218 and 743-854.

Note on this clone: Its specificity is not known.

Using immunoSEQ multiplex PCR, the repertoire was profiled, and TCRdb retains in-frame clones only, with some absent. Of 100,000 to 150,000 clones in the sample, approximately 90% were seen once. This TCR was recovered from an adult in good health. The source was peripheral blood, collected on day 0 of MenACWY control vaccination.

The CDR3 here is CARSLGAGTNIDNEQFF. The CDR3 nucleotides read TGTGCCAGAAGCTTGGGTGCCGGGACTAATATTGACAATGAGCAGTTCTTC. This chain joins TRBV5-3 and TRBJ2-1; 7 nucleotides agree with TRBD2. TRBV5-3 is known as an ORF, though its function is uncertain. The V gene end was trimmed by 0 bases and the J gene end by 5 bases; junction bases not matched to a gene: 11. The CDR3 is 17 residues long.